Listed below are T cell receptor beta chains from one sample, sequenced in a study of T-cell reconstitution after alpha-beta-depleted transplantation in children. From the PCR reads, TCRdb called clonotypes with MiXCR, one entry per CDR3 protein. The data show about 110,000 distinct CDR3 sequences, about a tenth seen once. This material consisted of PBMCs from the stem cell graft donor, taken from the stem cell graft. The origin of the receptors is a human donor who donated a stem cell graft to a child with acute lymphoblastic leukemia. The CDR3 runs from the conserved cysteine through the conserved F or W. Each record gives: clone size, J gene, V gene, D gene, CDR3 DNA, CDR3 protein. D genes are given only for firm matches. For some rows the clone size is stated as once, few or many, or as a class when expanded; others skip it.

size: many; J: TRBJ2-1; V: TRBV27; D: .; DNA: TGTGCCACAAAGGGGGGGGGCTCCTACAATGAGCAGTTCTTC; CDR3: CATKGGGSYNEQFF
size: many; J: TRBJ1-1; V: TRBV18; D: TRBD1; DNA: TGTGCCAGCTCACAAACGACAGGGACGGACACTGAAGCTTTCTTT; CDR3: CASSQTTGTDTEAFF
size: many; J: TRBJ1-4; V: TRBV29-1; D: .; DNA: TGCAGCGCCCATTCAGTGGTGGGCCTTAATGAAAAACTGTTTTTT; CDR3: CSAHSVVGLNEKLFF
size: many; J: TRBJ2-1; V: TRBV5-1; D: .; DNA: TGCGCCAGCAGGGGTGCGGGGCCCTACAATGAGCAGTTCTTC; CDR3: CASRGAGPYNEQFF
size: many; J: TRBJ2-7; V: TRBV9; D: TRBD2; DNA: TGTGCCAGCAGCGTAGCTGGGACTAGCGTCGTGGACGAGCAGTACTTC; CDR3: CASSVAGTSVVDEQYF
size: many; J: TRBJ1-2; V: TRBV27; D: .; DNA: TGTGCCAGCAGGCCCCCACAGGGCAGGAACGGCTACACCTTC; CDR3: CASRPPQGRNGYTF
size: many; J: TRBJ2-2; V: TRBV5-6; D: .; DNA: TGTGCCAGCAGCTTGGAAACGAGACATCGGTCCACCGGGGAGCTGTTTTTT; CDR3: CASSLETRHRSTGELFF
size: many; J: TRBJ1-5; V: TRBV12-3/TRBV12-4; D: .; DNA: TGTGCCAGCACCTCCCTTCGGTCCCGGGGCGAAGGGAATCAGCCCCAGCATTTT; CDR3: CASTSLRSRGEGNQPQHF
size: many; J: TRBJ2-1; V: TRBV9; D: TRBD2; DNA: TGTGCCAGCAGCGAAGGGGAGGAGACTAGCGGGAGCACCTACAATGAGCAGTTCTTC; CDR3: CASSEGEETSGSTYNEQFF
size: many; J: TRBJ2-7; V: TRBV29-1; D: TRBD2; DNA: TGCAGCGTTCTACTAGCGGGGGCCTACGAGCAGTACTTC; CDR3: CSVLLAGAYEQYF
size: many; J: TRBJ1-2; V: TRBV20-1; D: .; DNA: TGCAGTGCTAGAGATAGACGGGATGGCTACACCTTC; CDR3: CSARDRRDGYTF
size: many; J: TRBJ2-2; V: TRBV6-5; D: .; DNA: TGTGCCAGCAGTTACAGCAGGGGACGAGGCACCGGGGAGCTGTTTTTT; CDR3: CASSYSRGRGTGELFF
size: many; J: TRBJ2-3; V: TRBV5-1; D: .; DNA: TGCGCCAGCAGAGAGTTAAGCACAGATACGCAGTATTTT; CDR3: CASRELSTDTQYF
size: many; J: TRBJ1-5; V: TRBV12-3/TRBV12-4; D: TRBD1; DNA: TGTGCCAGCAGCTCATTGACAGGGGAACAGCCCCAGCATTTT; CDR3: CASSSLTGEQPQHF
size: many; J: TRBJ2-1; V: TRBV7-3; D: .; DNA: TGTGCCAGCAGCGGACCTAACTACAATGAGCAGTTCTTC; CDR3: CASSGPNYNEQFF
size: many; J: TRBJ1-5; V: TRBV12-3/TRBV12-4; D: .; DNA: TGTGCCAGCTCCCAGGACAACCCATATAGCAATCAGCCCCAGCATTTT; CDR3: CASSQDNPYSNQPQHF
size: many; J: TRBJ1-2; V: TRBV27; D: .; DNA: TGTGCCAGCGCTCAGGGTTCGTATGGCTACACCTTC; CDR3: CASAQGSYGYTF
size: .; J: TRBJ2-7; V: TRBV6-5; D: .; DNA: TGTGCCAGTCTAGGGGGAACCTACGAGCAGTACTTC; CDR3: CASLGGTYEQYF
size: many; J: TRBJ1-5; V: TRBV10-3; D: .; DNA: TGTGCCATCAGTGCAGGGGATGGCAATCAGCCCCAGCATTTT; CDR3: CAISAGDGNQPQHF
size: many; J: TRBJ2-1; V: TRBV7-9; D: .; DNA: TGTGCCAGCAGCCGGGGGCCGCTGAATGAGCAGTTCTTC; CDR3: CASSRGPLNEQFF
size: many; J: TRBJ2-7; V: TRBV11-2; D: .; DNA: TGTGCCAGCAGCTTAGGATGGTCAGAGAGCTCCTACGAGCAGTACTTC; CDR3: CASSLGWSESSYEQYF
size: many; J: TRBJ2-2; V: TRBV15; D: .; DNA: TGTGCCACCAGCTCCGCGCCAGGGATGAACACCGGGGAGCTGTTTTTT; CDR3: CATSSAPGMNTGELFF
size: many; J: TRBJ2-2; V: TRBV6-2/TRBV6-3; D: .; DNA: TGTGCCAGCAGTTACACTGGGGCGACGAACACCGGGGAGCTGTTTTTT; CDR3: CASSYTGATNTGELFF
size: few; J: TRBJ2-7; V: TRBV4-3; D: .; DNA: TGCGCCAGCAGCCAAGATCCAAACAGGCTTACCTACGAGCAGTACTTC; CDR3: CASSQDPNRLTYEQYF
size: many; J: TRBJ1-1; V: TRBV20-1; D: .; DNA: TGCAGTGCTAGTGGGGCGGGAACTGAAGCTTTCTTT; CDR3: CSASGAGTEAFF
size: many; J: TRBJ1-2; V: TRBV12-3/TRBV12-4; D: .; DNA: TGTGCCAGCAGTTTGAGGCCGGTGGATGGCTACACCTTC; CDR3: CASSLRPVDGYTF
size: many; J: TRBJ1-1; V: TRBV4-1; D: .; DNA: TGCGCCAGCAGCCAAGCACCTTATACTGAAGCTTTCTTT; CDR3: CASSQAPYTEAFF